These 20 T cell receptor beta chains share one sample of origin, sequenced in a study of CD8+CD57+ T cells in acquired aplastic anemia. Those patients picked for sequencing had displayed CD8+CD57+ cell expansion on flow cytometry. Genomic DNA was employed as the template in profiling TCR beta VDJ and CDR3. Using its own MiXCR run on the reads, TCRdb lists one record per CDR3 protein. This table holds roughly 500,000 distinct CDR3 sequences, under 40% found once. Sequenced material: sorted CD4+, CD8+, or CD8+CD57+ T cells (not recorded which) from PBMCs. Receptors were obtained from a human donor with aplastic anemia.

Ten or more counts support this clonotype. The V gene is TRBV9, the J gene TRBJ2-3; weak D call: TRBD2 (6 bases). Germline V gene lookup returns CDR1 SGDLS and CDR2 YYNGEE. The CDR3 consists of 15 residues. V shed 4 bases and J shed 2 bases, with 14 bases lying between them. CDR3: CASSLIGGNTDTQYF. The CDR3, as DNA: TGTGCCAGCAGCCTGATTGGAGGGAACACAGATACGCAGTATTTT.

Worth noting for this clonotype: A much larger clone is a single base away; this may be a read error. This rearrangement joins TRBV20-1 to TRBJ1-1, with 7 bases fitting TRBD1. The germline V gene encodes CDR1 DFQATT and CDR2 SNEGSKA (reference sequence). There are 14 residues in the CDR3. After removal of 3 bases from V and 6 bases from J, the junction contained 10 bases not matched to a gene. CDR3 amino acids: CSARRRQGSAEAFF. CDR3 coding DNA: TGCAGTGCTAGGAGGCGACAGGGTAGCGCTGAAGCTTTCTTT.

The chain has TRBV2 and TRBJ2-1; TRBD2 matches 9 bases. The V gene's germline CDR1 is SNHLY and CDR2 FYNNEI. V lost 1 base and J lost 8; bases outside the gene matches: 6. This CDR3 is 15 amino acids long. The DNA for the CDR3 is TGTGCCAGCAGTGAAGGCGGGAGGGCCGTTGATGAGCAGTTCTTC. This codes for CASSEGGRAVDEQFF. The full variable domain, completed using reference TRBV2 and TRBJ2-1, is EPEVTQTPSHQVTQMGQEVILRCVPISNHLYFYWYRQILGQKVEFLVSFYNNEISEKSEIFDDQFSVERPDGSNFTLKIRSTKLEDSAMYFCASSEGGRAVDEQFFGPGTRLTVL.

V and J are TRBV28 and TRBJ2-7; D unclear. Trimming removed 3 bases at V and 10 bases at J, with 13 bases between. Germline CDR1 is MDHEN and CDR2 is SYDVKM. This CDR3 region has 12 residues. The CDR3: CASSLSGRSQYF. As DNA, the CDR3 is TGTGCCAGCAGTTTGTCTGGCCGCAGCCAGTACTTC.

The CDR3 DNA reads TGCAGTGCTAGAGAGGGACTAGCGGGAGAATTTGGTGAGCAGTTCTTC. Its translation: CSAREGLAGEFGEQFF. The chain joins TRBV20-1 to TRBJ2-1, with 14 bases aligning to TRBD2. This CDR3 comprises 16 residues. Germline V CDR1 and CDR2: DFQATT, SNEGSKA (reference sequence). Trimming cost V 0 bases and J 9 bases; bases outside gene matches: 7.

The CDR3 sequence: CSATPGGGGERTEAFF. The CDR3 DNA follows: TGCAGTGCTACCCCCGGAGGAGGTGGGGAGAGAACTGAAGCTTTCTTT. The V call is TRBV20-1, the J call TRBJ1-1; D is unclear. The CDR3 runs to 16 residues. V was trimmed by 4 bases and J by 5 bases, leaving 23 bases between them. Germline V gene sequence: CDR1 DFQATT, CDR2 SNEGSKA (reference sequence).

CDR3 amino acids: CASSIDRDSGANVLTF. The CDR3 region has the DNA TGCGCCAGCAGCATCGACAGGGACTCTGGGGCCAACGTCCTGACTTTC. V is TRBV5-1 and J is TRBJ2-6, with TRBD1 matching 7 bases. Germline assignment: CDR1 SGHRS and CDR2 YFSETQ. The CDR3 extends over 16 amino acids. The J segment lost 0 bases and the V segment lost 4 bases, leaving 4 bases of the junction unmatched.

This sequence joins TRBV15 and TRBJ1-5, with D maybe TRBD1 (5 bases). The V and J ends lost 2 bases and 12 bases respectively, with 14 bases between them. This CDR3 comprises 13 residues. Germline CDR1 is LNHNV and CDR2 is YYDKDF (reference sequence). Written as DNA, the CDR3 is TGTGCCACCAGCAGACACTTTCTGGGGGTCCAGCATTTT. Its protein product is CATSRHFLGVQHF.

This clonotype was seen a handful of times. This rearrangement joins TRBV10-3 to TRBJ2-5; 8 bases are a match to TRBD1. Germline lookup yields CDR1 ENHRY and CDR2 SYGVKD. CDR3 length: 13 residues. V was pared by 10 bases and J by 5 bases, with 9 bases of the junction left unmatched. The CDR3 bases are TGTGCCAGCATGGACAGGGTCTGGGAGACCCAGTACTTC. It encodes CASMDRVWETQYF.

This clonotype was counted at least ten times. The chain uses TRBV2 and TRBJ1-3; weak D call: TRBD1 (6 bases). V was clipped by 3 bases and J by 0 bases, with 12 bases between them. Germline CDR1 SNHLY, CDR2 FYNNEI. This CDR3 is 16 amino acids long. The CDR3 nucleotides are TGTGCCAGCAGTGAGCAGGACAGTTACTCTGGAAACACCATATATTTT. This gives the protein CASSEQDSYSGNTIYF.

The V call is TRBV19, the J call TRBJ1-1; D is uncertain. The germline V gene encodes CDR1 LNHDA and CDR2 SQIVND (reference sequence). V gave up 7 bases and J gave up 10 bases, with 13 bases separating them. The CDR3 runs 11 residues. CDR3 protein: CASNSPGGAFF. CDR3 nucleotides: TGTGCCAGTAACAGCCCCGGAGGAGCTTTCTTT.

The chain employs TRBV25-1 and TRBJ1-2; 8 positions match TRBD1. The CDR3 sequence is 14 residues long. From germline, CDR1 is MGHDK and CDR2 SYGVNS. V trimming: 4 bases; J trimming: 4 bases; junction bases outside the gene matches: 5. The CDR3 DNA sequence: TGTGCCAGCAGTGGGGCAGGGGGCGTCTATGGCTACACCTTC. This encodes CASSGAGGVYGYTF.

This clonotype was picked up many times. This chain links TRBV12-3 or TRBV12-4 with TRBJ2-7, with a weak D call TRBD2 (5 bases). V lost 1 base to trimming and J lost 6 bases, with 7 bases between them. This CDR3 region has 12 residues. For the CDR3, the DNA is TGTGCCAGCAGTTTAGGACTACCCGAGCAGTACTTC. Translated, it gives CASSLGLPEQYF.

This clonotype was recorded many times. CDR3 sequence reads: CASQTNTGFYGYTF. The DNA of the CDR3 is TGTGCCAGCCAAACCAATACAGGGTTCTATGGCTACACCTTC. The rearrangement links TRBV19 to TRBJ1-2, with TRBD1 as a possible D gene (6 bases). CDR1 and CDR2 from the germline V gene are LNHDA and SQIVND (reference sequence). The CDR3 sequence is 14 residues long. The V and J ends lost 9 bases and 4 bases respectively, with 18 bases between them.

This clonotype has just a few counts. V gene TRBV7-8 combines with J gene TRBJ2-5, with D unclear. Per the germline V gene, CDR1 is SGHVS and CDR2 is FQNEAQ. This CDR3 contains 16 residues. Trimming stripped 2 bases from V and 7 bases from J, with 20 bases between. This chain's CDR3 is CASSLTVAAASWTQYF. The CDR3, as DNA: TGTGCCAGCAGCTTAACAGTGGCGGCAGCCTCGTGGACCCAGTACTTC.

This clonotype was observed at least ten times. The gene calls are TRBV7-9 and TRBJ2-7; D is undetermined. The ends were cut back, 5 bases at V and 2 bases at J, with 7 bases in the middle. This CDR3 has 12 residues. Germline CDR1 reads SEHNR; CDR2 reads FQNEAQ (reference sequence). CDR3 in amino acids: CASSRPPYEQYF. In DNA, the CDR3 is TGTGCCAGCAGCAGGCCCCCCTACGAGCAGTACTTC.

This clonotype showed up many times. The chain combines TRBV19 with TRBJ2-5; a weak D match, TRBD1 (8 bases). The CDR3 length is 13 residues. Per the germline V gene, CDR1 is LNHDA and CDR2 is SQIVND (reference sequence). Between the trimmed V and J ends, which lost 6 bases and 5 bases, there was a span of 13 bases. This chain's CDR3 is CASSQQGGETQYF. In nucleotides, the CDR3 is TGTGCCAGTAGCCAACAGGGGGGGGAGACCCAGTACTTC.

The chain recombines TRBV29-1 with TRBJ1-1; no reliable D call. Germline-derived CDR1 and CDR2 are SQVTM and ANQGSEA. Trimming stripped 6 bases from V and 2 bases from J, with 13 bases between. This CDR3 has 13 amino acids. CDR3 bases: TGCAGCGTGCTAAGGAGGGAAAACACTGAAGCTTTCTTT. It is translated as CSVLRRENTEAFF.

The chain recombines TRBV20-1 with TRBJ2-7; the match to TRBD2 covers 7 bases. V lost 3 bases to trimming and J lost 0 bases; unmatched junction nucleotides: 2. Germline values: CDR1 DFQATT, CDR2 SNEGSKA (reference sequence). The CDR3 loop spans 13 amino acids. The CDR3 nucleotides read TGCAGTGCTAGCGGGGGGAACTCCTACGAGCAGTACTTC. As protein: CSASGGNSYEQYF.

In its sample, this clonotype was seen many times. The chain couples TRBV7-2 to TRBJ2-7; TRBD2 is a possible D gene (6 bases). This CDR3 is 14 amino acids long. The germline V and J ends were trimmed by 3 bases and 6 bases, with 15 bases remaining between them. CDR1 and CDR2 (germline): SGHTA, FQGNSA. The CDR3 region has the DNA TGTGCCAGCAGCTTGGTCGGAGGGACTCGCGAGCAGTACTTC. Translated, it gives CASSLVGGTREQYF.